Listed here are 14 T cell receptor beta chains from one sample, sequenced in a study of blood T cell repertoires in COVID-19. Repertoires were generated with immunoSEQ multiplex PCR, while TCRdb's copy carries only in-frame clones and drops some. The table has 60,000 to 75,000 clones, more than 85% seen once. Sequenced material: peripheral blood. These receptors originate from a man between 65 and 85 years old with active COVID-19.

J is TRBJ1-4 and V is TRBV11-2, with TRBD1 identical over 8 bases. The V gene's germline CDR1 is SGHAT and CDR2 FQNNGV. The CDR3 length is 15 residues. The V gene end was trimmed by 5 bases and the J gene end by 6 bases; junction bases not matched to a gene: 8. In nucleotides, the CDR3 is TGTGCCAGCAGCAAAGGGACAGGACCCCATGAAAAACTGTTTTTT. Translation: CASSKGTGPHEKLFF.

CDR3 in DNA: TGTGCCAGCAGCGTAGGGCGGCGCACAGATACGCAGTATTTT. Protein: CASSVGRRTDTQYF. This chain joins TRBV9 and TRBJ2-3; no reliable D call. This CDR3 is 14 amino acids long. Germline V gene sequence: CDR1 SGDLS, CDR2 YYNGEE. Trimming left V 0 bases short and J 1 base short, with 6 bases between. Full variable domain (remainder filled in from reference TRBV9 and TRBJ2-3): DSGVTQTPKHLITATGQRVTLRCSPRSGDLSVYWYQQSLDQGLQFLIQYYNGEERAKGNILERFSAQQFPDLHSELNLSSLELGDSALYFCASSVGRRTDTQYFGPGTRLTVL.

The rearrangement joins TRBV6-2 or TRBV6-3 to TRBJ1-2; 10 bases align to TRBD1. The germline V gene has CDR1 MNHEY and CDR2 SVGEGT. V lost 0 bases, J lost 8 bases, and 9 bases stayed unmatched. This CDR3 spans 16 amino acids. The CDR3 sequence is CASSYSGQGFGKGYTF. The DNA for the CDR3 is TGTGCCAGCAGTTACTCGGGACAGGGGTTCGGAAAAGGCTACACCTTC.

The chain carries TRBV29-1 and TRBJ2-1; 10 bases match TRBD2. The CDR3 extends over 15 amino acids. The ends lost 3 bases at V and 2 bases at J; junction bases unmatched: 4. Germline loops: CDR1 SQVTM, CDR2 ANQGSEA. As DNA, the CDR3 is TGCAGCGTTGAGGTAGCGGGAGGTGCCTACAATGAGCAGTTCTTC. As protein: CSVEVAGGAYNEQFF.

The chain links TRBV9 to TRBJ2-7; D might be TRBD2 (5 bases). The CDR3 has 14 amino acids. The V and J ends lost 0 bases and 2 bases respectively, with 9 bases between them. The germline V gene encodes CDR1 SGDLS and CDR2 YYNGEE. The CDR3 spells CASSVATGTYEQYF. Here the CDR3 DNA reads TGTGCCAGCAGCGTAGCTACGGGGACCTACGAGCAGTACTTC.

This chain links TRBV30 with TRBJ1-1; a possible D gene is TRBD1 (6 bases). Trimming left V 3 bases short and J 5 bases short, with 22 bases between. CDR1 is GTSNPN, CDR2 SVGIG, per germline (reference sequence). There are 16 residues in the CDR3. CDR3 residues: CAWRWGPGGAGTEAFF. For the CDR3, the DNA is TGTGCCTGGAGGTGGGGGCCTGGGGGGGCCGGGACTGAAGCTTTCTTT.

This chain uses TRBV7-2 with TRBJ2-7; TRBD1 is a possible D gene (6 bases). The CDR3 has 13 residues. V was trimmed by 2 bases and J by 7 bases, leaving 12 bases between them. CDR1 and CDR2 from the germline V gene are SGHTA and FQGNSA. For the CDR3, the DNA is TGTGCCAGCAGCTTACCACACCAGGGGGAGCAGTACTTC. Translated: CASSLPHQGEQYF.

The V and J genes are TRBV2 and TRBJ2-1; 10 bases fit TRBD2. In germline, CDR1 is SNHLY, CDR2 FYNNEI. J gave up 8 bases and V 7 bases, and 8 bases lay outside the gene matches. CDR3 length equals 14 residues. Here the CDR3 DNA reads TGTGCCAGCAAGGCTAGCGGGAGTGGATATGAGCAGTTCTTC. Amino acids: CASKASGSGYEQFF. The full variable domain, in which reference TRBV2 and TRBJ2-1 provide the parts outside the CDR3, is EPEVTQTPSHQVTQMGQEVILRCVPISNHLYFYWYRQILGQKVEFLVSFYNNEISEKSEIFDDQFSVERPDGSNFTLKIRSTKLEDSAMYFCASKASGSGYEQFFGPGTRLTVL.

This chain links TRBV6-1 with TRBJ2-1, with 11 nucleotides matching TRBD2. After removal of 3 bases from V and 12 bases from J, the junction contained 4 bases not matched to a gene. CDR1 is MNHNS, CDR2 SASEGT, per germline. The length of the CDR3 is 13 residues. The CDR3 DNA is TGTGCCAGCAGTGATCAGGGACTAGCGGTGCAGTTCTTC. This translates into CASSDQGLAVQFF.

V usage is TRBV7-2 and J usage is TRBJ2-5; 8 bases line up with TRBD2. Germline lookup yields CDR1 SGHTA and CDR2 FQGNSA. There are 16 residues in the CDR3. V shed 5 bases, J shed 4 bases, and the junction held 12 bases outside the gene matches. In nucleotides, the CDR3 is TGTGCCAGCAGCCCGGGGGGGCGCGGGGCCCCAGAGACCCAGTACTTC. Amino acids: CASSPGGRGAPETQYF.

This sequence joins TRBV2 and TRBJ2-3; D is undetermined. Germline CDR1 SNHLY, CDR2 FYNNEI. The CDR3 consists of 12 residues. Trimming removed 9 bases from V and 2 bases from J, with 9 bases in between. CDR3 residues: CARTPITDTQYF. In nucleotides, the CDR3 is TGTGCCAGGACACCAATCACAGATACGCAGTATTTT.

DNA of the CDR3: TGTGCCAGCAGAAAGACAGGAGCCCACACAGATACGCAGTATTTT. As protein: CASRKTGAHTDTQYF. The J gene is TRBJ2-3, the V gene TRBV27; D is possibly TRBD1 (6 bases). The germline V and J ends were trimmed by 6 bases and 2 bases, with 15 bases remaining between them. Germline loops: CDR1 MNHEY, CDR2 SMNVEV (reference sequence). The CDR3 sequence is 15 residues long.

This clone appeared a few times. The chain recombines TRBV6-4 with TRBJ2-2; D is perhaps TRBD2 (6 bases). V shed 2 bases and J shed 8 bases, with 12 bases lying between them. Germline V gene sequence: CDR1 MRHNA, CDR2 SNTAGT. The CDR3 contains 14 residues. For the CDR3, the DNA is TGTGCCAGCAGTGACACCGACGGAGGGGGGGAGCTGTTTTTT. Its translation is CASSDTDGGGELFF.

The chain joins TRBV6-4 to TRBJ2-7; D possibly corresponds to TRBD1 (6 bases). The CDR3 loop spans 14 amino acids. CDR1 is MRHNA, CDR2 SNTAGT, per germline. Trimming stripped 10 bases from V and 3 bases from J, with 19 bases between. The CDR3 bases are TGTGCCACCCGAGGGACACCGACGGTCTACGAGCAGTACTTC. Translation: CATRGTPTVYEQYF.